The 22 T cell receptor beta chains in this list originate from one sample, sequenced in a study of control samples from healthy donors and cancer patients. Some clones are missing from TCRdb's copy, which holds only in-frame ones; the method was immunoSEQ multiplex PCR. The data contain 150,000 to 200,000 clones, approximately 86% of them singletons. The sample was blood. Receptor source: a woman in her twenties or thirties in good health.

This clone is a singleton in its sample. The CDR3 here is CASRMYSGPYEQYF. The CDR3 DNA reads TGTGCCAGCAGAATGTATAGCGGCCCATACGAGCAGTACTTC. The chain employs TRBV6-5 and TRBJ2-7, with D possibly matching TRBD2 (6 bases). Trimming cost V 6 bases and J 4 bases, with 16 bases left between them. The CDR3 contains 14 residues. CDR1 and CDR2 (germline): MNHEY, SVGAGI.

The chain uses TRBV6-5 and TRBJ1-2, with D possibly being TRBD1 (5 bases). This CDR3 has 13 amino acids. The germline V and J ends were trimmed by 6 bases and 8 bases, with 16 bases remaining between them. Germline V CDR1 and CDR2: MNHEY, SVGAGI. In DNA form, the CDR3 reads TGTGCCAGCAGGGAGGGACCACCACGGGGCTACACCTTC. Its translation: CASREGPPRGYTF.

The chain has TRBV4-1 and TRBJ2-3; either TRBD1 or TRBD2 may fit D (5 bases each). The V gene lost 0 bases and the J gene lost 2 bases, with 18 bases spanning the gap. This CDR3 has 18 residues. CDR1 is MGHRA and CDR2 is YSYEKL in the germline V gene. CDR3 DNA: TGCGCCAGCAGCCAAGAGCCCCGAGGGACCAGCGACACAGATACGCAGTATTTT. Translated: CASSQEPRGTSDTDTQYF.

This clone was seen once. The chain joins TRBV3-1 (or the pseudogene TRBV3-2) to TRBJ1-2; D uncertain. Trimming shortened V by 1 base and J by 2 bases, and 8 bases separated the two germline ends. The V gene's germline CDR1 is LGHDT and CDR2 YNNKEL (reference sequence). The CDR3 runs 14 residues. CDR3 sequence: CASSQVAQNYGYTF. The CDR3 DNA follows: TGTGCCAGCAGCCAAGTAGCGCAGAACTATGGCTACACCTTC.

V and J are TRBV5-1 and TRBJ1-2; 7 bases line up with TRBD1. This CDR3 spans 16 amino acids. With V trimmed by 3 bases and J by 4 bases, 12 bases remained unmatched. Germline values: CDR1 SGHRS, CDR2 YFSETQ. The CDR3 is CASSSEGASPIYGYTF. As DNA, the CDR3 is TGCGCCAGCAGCTCGGAGGGGGCGAGCCCTATCTATGGCTACACCTTC.

The J gene is TRBJ2-7, the V gene TRBV6-2 or TRBV6-3; 8 bases map to TRBD2. This CDR3 is 17 amino acids long. V shed 2 bases and J 5 bases; nucleotides not matched to a gene: 14. The germline CDR1 and CDR2 sequences are MNHEY and SVGEGT. The CDR3 loop reads CASSYLLAREGRNEQYF. CDR3 DNA: TGTGCCAGCAGTTACCTTTTGGCCCGGGAGGGCCGGAACGAGCAGTACTTC.

The CDR3 nucleotides read TGTGCCAGCAGCTTTACAGGTCACCTCTACGAGCAGTACGTC. It specifies CASSFTGHLYEQYV. The rearrangement joins TRBV7-9 to TRBJ2-7; TRBD1 might be the D (5 bases). CDR3 length: 14 residues. V lost 3 bases to trimming and J lost 3 bases, with 12 bases between them. CDR1 SEHNR and CDR2 FQNEAQ come from the germline V gene (reference sequence).

J is TRBJ1-6 and V is TRBV6-5, with 7 bases fitting TRBD1. CDR1 is MNHEY and CDR2 is SVGAGI in the germline V gene. CDR3 length: 14 amino acids. With V trimmed by 11 bases and J by 5 bases, 9 bases remained unmatched. The DNA for the CDR3 is TGTGCCTCGGGGCGGGGACAGCATAATTCACCCCTCCACTTT. Translation gives CASGRGQHNSPLHF.

J is TRBJ2-3 and V is TRBV21-1; TRBD1 is the table's D call, not checked against the DNA. TRBV21-1 is classified as a pseudogene. The CDR3 has 12 residues. CDR3 in amino acids: CASSGLKDTQYF. DNA of the CDR3: TGTGCCAGCAGCGGCCTGAAGGATACGCAGTATTTT.

This chain joins TRBV4-1 and TRBJ1-6; D gene unclear. Trimming left V 8 bases short and J 5 bases short, with 7 bases between. From germline, CDR1 is MGHRA and CDR2 YSYEKL. The CDR3 is made up of 12 amino acids. The CDR3 loop is CASGRNNSPLHF. In DNA, the CDR3 is TGCGCCAGCGGGCGGAATAATTCACCCCTCCACTTT.

V is TRBV3-1 (or the pseudogene TRBV3-2) and J is TRBJ1-1; unclear D gene. CDR1 LGHDT and CDR2 YNNKEL come from the germline V gene (reference sequence). Trimming took 2 bases from V and 7 from J, leaving 11 bases between them. The CDR3 loop spans 13 amino acids. The CDR3, as DNA: TGTGCCAGCAGCCAAAGGCGGGAAGGTGAAGCTTTCTTT. It is translated as CASSQRREGEAFF.

V is TRBV4-1 and J is TRBJ2-1, with no clear D. V was cut by 5 bases and J by 4 bases, with 18 bases left in between. The germline V gene encodes CDR1 MGHRA and CDR2 YSYEKL. The CDR3 is made up of 16 amino acids. For the CDR3, the DNA is TGCGCCAGCAGCTTCAAATCGGTTTTGGAGTACAATGAGCAGTTCTTC. Residues: CASSFKSVLEYNEQFF.

The rearrangement uses TRBV5-1 and TRBJ2-1; 7 bases fit TRBD1. CDR3 length equals 15 residues. J was trimmed by 7 bases and V by 0 bases; bases with no gene match: 7. Germline CDR1 and CDR2: SGHRS and YFSETQ. In DNA, the CDR3 is TGCGCCAGCAGCTTGGTCGTGACAGGGAGTAATGAGCAGTTCTTC. Translation gives CASSLVVTGSNEQFF.

The chain links TRBV7-9 to TRBJ1-6; tentative D call: TRBD1 (5 bases). Trimming stripped 5 bases from V and 6 bases from J, with 14 bases between. The V gene's germline CDR1 is SEHNR and CDR2 FQNEAQ (reference sequence). The CDR3 covers 15 residues. CDR3 nucleotide sequence: TGTGCCAGCAGCCCCCCAGGGATGCGTAATTCACCCCTCCACTTT. Amino acid sequence: CASSPPGMRNSPLHF.

The chain is built from TRBV7-9 and TRBJ2-2, with 13 bases identical to TRBD2. The J segment lost 5 bases and the V segment lost 0 bases, leaving 6 bases of the junction unmatched. The CDR3 contains 18 residues. Germline CDR1 and CDR2: SEHNR and FQNEAQ (reference sequence). The CDR3 sequence is CASSLASGLAGTTGELFF. CDR3 sequence (DNA): TGTGCCAGCAGCTTAGCGTCGGGACTAGCGGGAACAACCGGGGAGCTGTTTTTT.

This clone was picked up one time. This sequence joins TRBV6-1 and TRBJ2-2, with 7 positions matching TRBD1. CDR3 length: 16 amino acids. V was clipped by 3 bases and J by 4 bases; unmatched bases: 8. Germline V gene data show CDR1 as MNHNS and CDR2 as SASEGT. The CDR3 nucleotides are TGTGCCAGCAGTGATCTCAAGGGGGCCTTCACCGGGGAGCTGTTTTTT. This gives the protein CASSDLKGAFTGELFF.

The chain combines TRBV5-1 with TRBJ2-5; 7 bases are a match to TRBD2. V lost 0 bases and J lost 2; bases outside the gene matches: 10. The CDR3 runs 17 residues. Per germline, CDR1 SGHRS and CDR2 YFSETQ. CDR3 DNA: TGCGCCAGCAGCTTGGCCTGGGCTAGCGGCGGACAAGAGACCCAGTACTTC. It is translated as CASSLAWASGGQETQYF.

The chain joins TRBV5-1 to TRBJ1-1; D is uncertain. Germline CDR1 is SGHRS and CDR2 is YFSETQ. The CDR3 is 13 amino acids. Trimming took off 4 bases at V and 5 bases at J, with 12 bases between the two ends. CDR3 protein: CASSSDGRTEAFF. The CDR3 DNA follows: TGCGCCAGCAGCAGCGACGGGAGGACTGAAGCTTTCTTT.

This clone was seen more than once but under ten times. V and J are TRBV7-9 and TRBJ2-1, with D hard to call. Per germline, CDR1 SEHNR and CDR2 FQNEAQ (reference sequence). CDR3 length equals 13 residues. Trimming removed 5 bases at V and 0 bases at J, with 5 bases between. In DNA, the CDR3 is TGTGCCAGCAGCCCGAGCTCCTACAATGAGCAGTTCTTC. It codes for CASSPSSYNEQFF. Supplemented by reference TRBV7-9 and TRBJ2-1, the full variable domain reads DTGVSQNPRHKITKRGQNVTFRCDPISEHNRLYWYRQTLGQGPEFLTYFQNEAQLEKSRLLSDRFSAERPKGSFSTLEIQRTEQGDSAMYLCASSPSSYNEQFFGPGTRLTVL.

This clone showed up just once. The chain has TRBV6-4 and TRBJ1-5; D ambiguous. The germline V and J ends were trimmed by 4 bases and 8 bases, with 21 bases remaining between them. CDR1 MRHNA and CDR2 SNTAGT come from the germline V gene. The CDR3 consists of 16 residues. The CDR3 protein is CASSVGDSNALEPQHF. The CDR3 bases are TGTGCCAGCAGTGTCGGCGACTCAAATGCGTTGGAGCCCCAGCATTTT.

This clone was counted a few times. The rearrangement joins TRBV9 to TRBJ1-3, with 7 bases fitting TRBD1. The CDR3 runs 17 residues. From germline, CDR1 is SGDLS and CDR2 YYNGEE. V dropped 4 bases and J dropped 0; count of bases not matched to a gene: 10. The DNA for the CDR3 is TGTGCCAGCAGCCCGAGAGACAGGGCCCTCTCTGGAAACACCATATATTTT. Its translation: CASSPRDRALSGNTIYF.

This clone has a handful of counts. This same CDR3 is encoded by further DNA sequences in the sample. V and J are TRBV18 and TRBJ1-1, with no clear D. The length of the CDR3 is 13 residues. The V end lost 3 bases, the J end lost 0 bases, and 5 bases lay between the germline ends. CDR1 KGHSH and CDR2 LQKENI come from the germline V gene. CDR3 sequence: CASSPDLNTEAFF. CDR3 DNA sequence: TGTGCCAGCTCACCCGACCTGAACACTGAAGCTTTCTTT.